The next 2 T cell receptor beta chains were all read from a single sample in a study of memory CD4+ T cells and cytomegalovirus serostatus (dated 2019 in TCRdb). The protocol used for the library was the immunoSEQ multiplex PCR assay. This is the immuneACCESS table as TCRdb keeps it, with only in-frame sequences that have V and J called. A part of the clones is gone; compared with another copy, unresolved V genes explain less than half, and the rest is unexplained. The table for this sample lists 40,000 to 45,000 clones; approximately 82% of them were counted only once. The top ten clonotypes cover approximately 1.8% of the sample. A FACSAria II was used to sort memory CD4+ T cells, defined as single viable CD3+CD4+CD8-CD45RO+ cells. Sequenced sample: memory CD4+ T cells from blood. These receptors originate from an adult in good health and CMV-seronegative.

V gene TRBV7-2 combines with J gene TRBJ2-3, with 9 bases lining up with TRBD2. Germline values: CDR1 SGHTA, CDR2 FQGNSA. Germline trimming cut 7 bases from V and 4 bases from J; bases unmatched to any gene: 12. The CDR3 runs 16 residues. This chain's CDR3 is CASTDWGRGGADTQYF. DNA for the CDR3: TGTGCCAGCACCGATTGGGGGCGGGGGGGCGCAGATACGCAGTATTTT.

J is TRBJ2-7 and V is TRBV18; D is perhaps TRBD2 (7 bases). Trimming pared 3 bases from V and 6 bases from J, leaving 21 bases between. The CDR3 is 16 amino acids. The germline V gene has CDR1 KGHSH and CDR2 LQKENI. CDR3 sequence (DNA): TGTGCCAGCTCACCGCGGGGGCAGGGCCCTCAAGGCGAGCAGTACTTC. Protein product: CASSPRGQGPQGEQYF.